This paragraph covers one TCR beta chain sequence. What it binds is not known. Germline V CDR1 and CDR2: SGDLS, YYNGEE. This CDR3 is 15 amino acids long. The J segment lost 2 bases and the V segment lost 3 bases, leaving 5 bases of the junction unmatched. Only in-frame clones appear in the TCRdb table, and some are missing; sequencing was by immunoSEQ multiplex PCR. The data hold around 100,000 clones, with about 94% observed a single time. The record originates from a study of siplizumab effects on memory and regulatory T cells. Study-level results: Left unconfirmed was the suppressive function of proliferating Tregs from siplizumab cultures.

The receptor comes from a human donor in good health. The sample comprised Tregs sorted from blood. This sequence joins TRBV9 and TRBJ2-5; TRBD1 matches 9 bases. The CDR3: CASSGTGVLQETQYF. Here the CDR3 DNA reads TGTGCCAGCAGCGGGACAGGGGTCTTACAAGAGACCCAGTACTTC.